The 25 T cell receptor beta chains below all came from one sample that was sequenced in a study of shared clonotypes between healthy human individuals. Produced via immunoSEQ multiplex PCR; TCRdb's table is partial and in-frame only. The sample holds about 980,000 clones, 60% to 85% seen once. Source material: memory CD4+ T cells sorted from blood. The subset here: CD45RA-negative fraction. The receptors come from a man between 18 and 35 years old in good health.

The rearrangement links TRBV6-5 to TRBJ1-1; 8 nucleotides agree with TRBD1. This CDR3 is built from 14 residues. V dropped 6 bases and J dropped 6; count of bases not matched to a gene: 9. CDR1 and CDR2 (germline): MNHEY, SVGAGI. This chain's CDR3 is CASRSRQGNSEAFF. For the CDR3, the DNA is TGTGCCAGCAGGTCCCGACAGGGGAATTCTGAAGCTTTCTTT.

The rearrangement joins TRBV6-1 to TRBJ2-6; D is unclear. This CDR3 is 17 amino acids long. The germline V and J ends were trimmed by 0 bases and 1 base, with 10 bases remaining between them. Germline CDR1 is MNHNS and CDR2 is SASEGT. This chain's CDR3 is CASSEAPPGSGANVLTF. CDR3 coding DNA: TGTGCCAGCAGTGAAGCCCCCCCCGGGTCTGGGGCCAACGTCCTGACTTTC.

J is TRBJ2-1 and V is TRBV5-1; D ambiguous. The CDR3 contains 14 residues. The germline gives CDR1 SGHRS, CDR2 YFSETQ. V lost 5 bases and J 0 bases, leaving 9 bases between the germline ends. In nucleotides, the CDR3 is TGCGCCAGCAGTTTTGAAAGCTCCTACAATGAGCAGTTCTTC. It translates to CASSFESSYNEQFF.

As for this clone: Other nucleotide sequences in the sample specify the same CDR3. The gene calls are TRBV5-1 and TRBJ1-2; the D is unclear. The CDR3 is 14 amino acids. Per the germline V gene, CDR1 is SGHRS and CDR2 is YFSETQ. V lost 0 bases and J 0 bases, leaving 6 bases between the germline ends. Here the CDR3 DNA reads TGCGCCAGCAGCTTGGAGGCAGCTAACTATGGCTACACCTTC. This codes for CASSLEAANYGYTF.

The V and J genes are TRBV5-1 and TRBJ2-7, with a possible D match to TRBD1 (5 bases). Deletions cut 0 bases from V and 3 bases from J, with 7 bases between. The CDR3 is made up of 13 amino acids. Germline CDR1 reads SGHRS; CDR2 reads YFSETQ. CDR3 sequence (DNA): TGCGCCAGCAGCTTGGGGGGCATCTACGAGCAGTACTTC. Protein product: CASSLGGIYEQYF. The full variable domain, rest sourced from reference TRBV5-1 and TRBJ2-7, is KAGVTQTPRYLIKTRGQQVTLSCSPISGHRSVSWYQQTPGQGLQFLFEYFSETQRNKGNFPGRFSGRQFSNSRSEMNVSTLELGDSALYLCASSLGGIYEQYFGPGTRLTVT.

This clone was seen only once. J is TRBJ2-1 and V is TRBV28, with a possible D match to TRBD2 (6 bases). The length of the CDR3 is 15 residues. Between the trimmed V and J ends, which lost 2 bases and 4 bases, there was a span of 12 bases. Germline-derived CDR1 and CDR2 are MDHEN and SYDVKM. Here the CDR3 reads CASSLVGGVYNEQFF. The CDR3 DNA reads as TGTGCCAGCAGTTTAGTCGGGGGAGTATACAATGAGCAGTTCTTC.

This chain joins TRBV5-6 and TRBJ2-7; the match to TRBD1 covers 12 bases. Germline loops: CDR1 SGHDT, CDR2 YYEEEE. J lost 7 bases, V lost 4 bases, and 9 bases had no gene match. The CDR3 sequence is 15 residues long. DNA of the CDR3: TGTGCCAGCAGCCCCCGGGACAGGGGGCGCGGTGAGCAGTACTTC. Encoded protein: CASSPRDRGRGEQYF.

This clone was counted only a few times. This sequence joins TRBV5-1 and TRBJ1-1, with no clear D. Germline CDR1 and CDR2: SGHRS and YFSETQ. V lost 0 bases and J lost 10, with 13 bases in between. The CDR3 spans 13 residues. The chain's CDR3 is CASSLAVGIGAFF. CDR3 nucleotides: TGCGCCAGCAGCTTGGCGGTGGGTATAGGAGCTTTCTTT.

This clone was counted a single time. The CDR3 nucleotides read TGCGCCAGCAGCTTGACTGCGTCGTCCGGAGACGAGCAGTACTTC. This gives the protein CASSLTASSGDEQYF. The chain joins TRBV5-1 to TRBJ2-7; D gene uncertain. The length of the CDR3 is 15 residues. Trimming cost V 1 base and J 5 bases, with 16 bases left between them. Germline V gives CDR1 SGHRS, CDR2 YFSETQ. The complete variable domain, with remaining parts taken from reference TRBV5-1 and TRBJ2-7, reads KAGVTQTPRYLIKTRGQQVTLSCSPISGHRSVSWYQQTPGQGLQFLFEYFSETQRNKGNFPGRFSGRQFSNSRSEMNVSTLELGDSALYLCASSLTASSGDEQYFGPGTRLTVT.

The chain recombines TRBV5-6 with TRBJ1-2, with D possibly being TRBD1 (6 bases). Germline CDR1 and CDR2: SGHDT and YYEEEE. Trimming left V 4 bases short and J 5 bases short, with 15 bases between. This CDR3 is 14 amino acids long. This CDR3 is CASSLLDSIYGYTF. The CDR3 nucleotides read TGTGCCAGCAGCCTCCTGGACAGTATTTATGGCTACACCTTC.

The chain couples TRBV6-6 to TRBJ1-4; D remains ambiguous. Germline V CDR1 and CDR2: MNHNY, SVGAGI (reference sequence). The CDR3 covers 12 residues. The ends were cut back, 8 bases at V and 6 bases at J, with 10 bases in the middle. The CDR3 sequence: CASRRGDEKLFF. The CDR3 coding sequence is TGTGCCAGCCGGAGAGGAGATGAAAAACTGTTTTTT.

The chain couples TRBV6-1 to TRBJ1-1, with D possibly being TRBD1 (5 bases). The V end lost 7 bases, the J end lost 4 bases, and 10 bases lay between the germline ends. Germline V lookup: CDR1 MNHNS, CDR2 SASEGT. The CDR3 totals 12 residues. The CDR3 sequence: CASTQGSTEAFF. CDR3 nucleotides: TGTGCCAGCACTCAGGGTTCCACTGAAGCTTTCTTT.

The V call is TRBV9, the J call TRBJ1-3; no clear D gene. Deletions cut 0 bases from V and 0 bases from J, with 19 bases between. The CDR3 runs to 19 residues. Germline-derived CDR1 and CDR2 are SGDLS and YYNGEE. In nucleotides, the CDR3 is TGTGCCAGCAGCGTAGGTAGCGTTAGGCAGAAGAGCTCTGGAAACACCATATATTTT. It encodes CASSVGSVRQKSSGNTIYF.

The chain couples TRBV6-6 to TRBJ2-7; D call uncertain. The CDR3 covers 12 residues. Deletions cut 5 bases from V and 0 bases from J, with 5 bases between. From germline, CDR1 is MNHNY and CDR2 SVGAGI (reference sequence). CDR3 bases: TGTGCCAGCAGTCGCTTCTCCTACGAGCAGTACTTC. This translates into CASSRFSYEQYF.

The CDR3 DNA is TGTGCCTGGAGTCCTTCACAGGGGGCGCGCGGCTACACCTTC. The encoded protein is CAWSPSQGARGYTF. V usage is TRBV30 and J usage is TRBJ1-2; 9 bases agree with TRBD1. V shed 2 bases, J shed 8 bases, and the junction held 9 bases outside the gene matches. The CDR3 runs 14 residues. Germline CDR1 GTSNPN, CDR2 SVGIG (reference sequence).

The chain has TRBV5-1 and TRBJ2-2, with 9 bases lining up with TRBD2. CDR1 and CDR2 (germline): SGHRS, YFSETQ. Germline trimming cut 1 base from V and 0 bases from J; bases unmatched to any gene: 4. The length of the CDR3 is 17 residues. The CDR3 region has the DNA TGCGCCAGCAGCTTGCGTAGCGGGGGATCGAACACCGGGGAGCTGTTTTTT. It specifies CASSLRSGGSNTGELFF.

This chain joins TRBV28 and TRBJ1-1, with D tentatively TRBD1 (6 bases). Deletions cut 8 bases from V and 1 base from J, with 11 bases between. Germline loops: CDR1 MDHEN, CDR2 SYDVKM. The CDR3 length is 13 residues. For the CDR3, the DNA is TGTGCCAGCGTAAAGGGGGGGAACACTGAAGCTTTCTTT. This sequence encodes CASVKGGNTEAFF.

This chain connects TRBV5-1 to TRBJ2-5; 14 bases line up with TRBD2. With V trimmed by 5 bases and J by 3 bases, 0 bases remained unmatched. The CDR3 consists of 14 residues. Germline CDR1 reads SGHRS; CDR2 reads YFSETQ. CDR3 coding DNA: TGCGCCAGCAGGGGACTAGCGGGGGAAGAGACCCAGTACTTC. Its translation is CASRGLAGEETQYF. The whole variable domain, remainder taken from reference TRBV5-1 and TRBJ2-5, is KAGVTQTPRYLIKTRGQQVTLSCSPISGHRSVSWYQQTPGQGLQFLFEYFSETQRNKGNFPGRFSGRQFSNSRSEMNVSTLELGDSALYLCASRGLAGEETQYFGPGTRLLVL.

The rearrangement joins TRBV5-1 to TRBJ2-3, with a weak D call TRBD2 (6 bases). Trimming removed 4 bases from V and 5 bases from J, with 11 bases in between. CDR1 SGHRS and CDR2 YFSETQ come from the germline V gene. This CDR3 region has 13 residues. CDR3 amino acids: CASSKGDLDTQYF. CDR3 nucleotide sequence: TGCGCCAGCAGCAAAGGGGACTTAGATACGCAGTATTTT.

The CDR3 here is CASSWTGEEETQYF. CDR3 bases: TGTGCCAGCAGCTGGACAGGGGAAGAAGAGACCCAGTACTTC. The V gene is TRBV27, the J gene TRBJ2-5; 9 bases are shared with TRBD1. Trimming removed 6 bases from V and 3 bases from J; junction bases left unmatched: 5. Germline CDR1 reads MNHEY; CDR2 reads SMNVEV (reference sequence). CDR3 length equals 14 residues.

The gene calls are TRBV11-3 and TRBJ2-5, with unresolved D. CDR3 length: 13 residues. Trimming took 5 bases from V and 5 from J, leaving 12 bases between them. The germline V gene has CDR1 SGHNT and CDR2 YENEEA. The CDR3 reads CASSKDLLETQYF. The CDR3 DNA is TGTGCCAGCAGCAAAGACCTTTTGGAGACCCAGTACTTC.

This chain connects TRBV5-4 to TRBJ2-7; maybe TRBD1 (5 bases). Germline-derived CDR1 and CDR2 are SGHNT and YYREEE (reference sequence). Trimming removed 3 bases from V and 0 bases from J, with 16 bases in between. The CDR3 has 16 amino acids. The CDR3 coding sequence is TGTGCCAGCAGCTGGGGCGGCAGCACGAGCTCCTACGAGCAGTACTTC. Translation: CASSWGGSTSSYEQYF.

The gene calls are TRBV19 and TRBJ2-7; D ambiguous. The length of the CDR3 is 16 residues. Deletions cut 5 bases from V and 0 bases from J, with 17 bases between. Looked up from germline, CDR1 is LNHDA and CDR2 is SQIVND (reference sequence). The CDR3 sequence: CASSPIGTFSSYEQYF. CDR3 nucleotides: TGTGCCAGTAGTCCTATAGGAACTTTCAGCTCCTACGAGCAGTACTTC.

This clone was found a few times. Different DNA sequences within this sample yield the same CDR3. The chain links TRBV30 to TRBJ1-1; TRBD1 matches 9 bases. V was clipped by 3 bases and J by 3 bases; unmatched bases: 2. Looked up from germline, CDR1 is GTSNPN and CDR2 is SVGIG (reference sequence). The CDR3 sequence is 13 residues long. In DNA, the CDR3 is TGTGCCTGGAGAGACAGGGGGGACACTGAAGCTTTCTTT. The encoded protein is CAWRDRGDTEAFF.

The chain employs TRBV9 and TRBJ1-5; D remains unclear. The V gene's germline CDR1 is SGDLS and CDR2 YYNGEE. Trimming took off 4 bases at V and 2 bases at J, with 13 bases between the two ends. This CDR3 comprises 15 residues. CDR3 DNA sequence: TGTGCCAGCAGCAAGGGCCCAGAGCGCAATCAGCCCCAGCATTTT. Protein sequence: CASSKGPERNQPQHF.